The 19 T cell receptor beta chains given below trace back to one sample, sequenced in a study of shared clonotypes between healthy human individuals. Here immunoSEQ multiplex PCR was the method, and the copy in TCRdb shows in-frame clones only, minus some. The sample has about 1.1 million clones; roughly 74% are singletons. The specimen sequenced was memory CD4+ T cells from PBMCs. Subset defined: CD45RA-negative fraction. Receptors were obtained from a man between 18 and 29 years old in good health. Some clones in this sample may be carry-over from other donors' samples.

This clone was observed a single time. The CDR3 coding sequence is TGCGCCAGCAGCCCCCCTGGGGCCTTGGCGTACACTGAAGCTTTCTTT. It codes for CASSPPGALAYTEAFF. J is TRBJ1-1 and V is TRBV4-1; the D gene is possibly TRBD1 (5 bases). CDR3 length: 16 amino acids. CDR1 MGHRA and CDR2 YSYEKL come from the germline V gene. V was cut by 4 bases and J by 3 bases, with 18 bases left in between.

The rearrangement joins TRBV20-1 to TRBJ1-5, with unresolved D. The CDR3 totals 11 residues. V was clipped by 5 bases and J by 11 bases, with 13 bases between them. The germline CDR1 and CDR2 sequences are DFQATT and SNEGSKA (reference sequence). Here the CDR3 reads CSAPTYESQHF. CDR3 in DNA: TGCAGTGCTCCGACCTACGAGTCCCAGCATTTT.

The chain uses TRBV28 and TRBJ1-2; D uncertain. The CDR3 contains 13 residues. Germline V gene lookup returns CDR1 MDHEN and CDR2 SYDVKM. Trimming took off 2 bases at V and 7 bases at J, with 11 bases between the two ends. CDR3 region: CASSLDQFRGYTF. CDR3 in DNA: TGTGCCAGCAGTTTAGACCAATTCCGTGGCTACACCTTC.

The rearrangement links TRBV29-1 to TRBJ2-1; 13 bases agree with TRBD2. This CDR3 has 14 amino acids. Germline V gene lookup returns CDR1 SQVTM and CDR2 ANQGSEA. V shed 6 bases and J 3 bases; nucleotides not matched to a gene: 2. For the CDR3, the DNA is TGCAGCGTCGGGACTAGCGGGAACTACAATGAGCAGTTCTTC. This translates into CSVGTSGNYNEQFF.

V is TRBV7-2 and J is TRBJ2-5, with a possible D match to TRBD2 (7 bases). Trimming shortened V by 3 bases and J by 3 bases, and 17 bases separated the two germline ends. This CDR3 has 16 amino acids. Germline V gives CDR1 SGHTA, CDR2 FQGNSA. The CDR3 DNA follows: TGTGCCAGCAGCTTGGGACTAACCGAGGGGGAAGAGACCCAGTACTTC. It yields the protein CASSLGLTEGEETQYF. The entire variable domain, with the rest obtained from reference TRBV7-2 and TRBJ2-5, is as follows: GAGVSQSPSNKVTEKGKDVELRCDPISGHTALYWYRQSLGQGLEFLIYFQGNSAPDKSGLPSDRFSAERTGGSVSTLTIQRTQQEDSAVYLCASSLGLTEGEETQYFGPGTRLLVL.

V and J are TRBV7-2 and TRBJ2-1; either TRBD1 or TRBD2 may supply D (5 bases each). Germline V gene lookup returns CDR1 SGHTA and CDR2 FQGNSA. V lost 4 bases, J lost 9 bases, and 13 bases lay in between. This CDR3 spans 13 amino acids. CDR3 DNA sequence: TGTGCCAGCAGCTCCCTGTCGAGGGGTGAGCAGTTCTTC. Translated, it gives CASSSLSRGEQFF.

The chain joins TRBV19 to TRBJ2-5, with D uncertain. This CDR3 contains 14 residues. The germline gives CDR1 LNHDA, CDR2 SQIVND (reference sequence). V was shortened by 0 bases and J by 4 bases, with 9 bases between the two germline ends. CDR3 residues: CASSIEATRETQYF. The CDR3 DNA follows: TGTGCCAGTAGTATAGAGGCTACAAGAGAGACCCAGTACTTC.

CDR3 nucleotide sequence: TGCAGCGTTGAAGATCTTAGGAAGGGATTAAGGACTGAAGCTTTCTTT. The encoded protein is CSVEDLRKGLRTEAFF. The chain employs TRBV29-1 and TRBJ1-1; D is unclear. The length of the CDR3 is 16 residues. Trimming removed 0 bases at V and 5 bases at J, with 19 bases between. Germline assignment: CDR1 SQVTM and CDR2 ANQGSEA.

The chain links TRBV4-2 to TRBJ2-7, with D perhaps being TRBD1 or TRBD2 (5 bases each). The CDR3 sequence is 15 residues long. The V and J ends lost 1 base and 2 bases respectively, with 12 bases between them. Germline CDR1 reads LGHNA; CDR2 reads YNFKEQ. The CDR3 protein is CASSQGYGGTYEQYF. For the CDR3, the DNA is TGTGCCAGCAGCCAAGGTTATGGGGGAACCTACGAGCAGTACTTC.

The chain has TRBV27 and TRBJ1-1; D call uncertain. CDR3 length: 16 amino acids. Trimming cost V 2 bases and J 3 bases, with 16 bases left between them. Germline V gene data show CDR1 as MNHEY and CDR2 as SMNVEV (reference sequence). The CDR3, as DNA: TGTGCCAGCAGTTTACAAGGTTTCGGTAGGTACACTGAAGCTTTCTTT. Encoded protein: CASSLQGFGRYTEAFF.

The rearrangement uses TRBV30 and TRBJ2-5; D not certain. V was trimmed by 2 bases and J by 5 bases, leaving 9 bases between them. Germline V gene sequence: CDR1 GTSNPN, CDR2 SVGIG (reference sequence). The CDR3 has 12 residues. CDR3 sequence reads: CAWSPLWETQYF. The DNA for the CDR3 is TGTGCCTGGAGTCCCCTTTGGGAGACCCAGTACTTC.

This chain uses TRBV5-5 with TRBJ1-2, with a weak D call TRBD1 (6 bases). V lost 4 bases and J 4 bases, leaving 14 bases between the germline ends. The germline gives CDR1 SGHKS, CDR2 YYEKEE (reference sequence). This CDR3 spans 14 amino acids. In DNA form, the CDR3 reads TGTGCCAGCAGCGCAAGGACAGAAGGCTATGGCTACACCTTC. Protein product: CASSARTEGYGYTF.

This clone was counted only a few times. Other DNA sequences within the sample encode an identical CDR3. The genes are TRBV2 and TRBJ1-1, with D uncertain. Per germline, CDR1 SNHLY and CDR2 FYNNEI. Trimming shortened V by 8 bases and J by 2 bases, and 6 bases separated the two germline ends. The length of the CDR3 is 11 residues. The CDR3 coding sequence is TGTGCCAGCTCCCTTAACACTGAAGCTTTCTTT. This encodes CASSLNTEAFF.

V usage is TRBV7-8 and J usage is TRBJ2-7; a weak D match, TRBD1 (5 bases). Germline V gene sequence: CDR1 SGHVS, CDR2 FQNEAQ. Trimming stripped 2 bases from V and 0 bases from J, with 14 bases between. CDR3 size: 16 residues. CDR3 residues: CASSLLPDTSSYEQYF. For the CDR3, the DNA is TGTGCCAGCAGCTTATTACCGGACACGAGCTCCTACGAGCAGTACTTC.

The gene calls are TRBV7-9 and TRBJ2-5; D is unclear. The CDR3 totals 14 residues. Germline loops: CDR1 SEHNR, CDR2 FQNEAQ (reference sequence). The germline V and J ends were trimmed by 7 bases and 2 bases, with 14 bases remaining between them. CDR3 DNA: TGTGCCAGCACCCCTGGTGGTCTTCAAGAGACCCAGTACTTC. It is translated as CASTPGGLQETQYF.

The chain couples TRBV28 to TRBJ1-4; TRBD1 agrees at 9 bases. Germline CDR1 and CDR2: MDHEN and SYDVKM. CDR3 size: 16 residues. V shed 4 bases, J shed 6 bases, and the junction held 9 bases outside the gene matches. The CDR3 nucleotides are TGTGCCAGCAGTTCCGCCACAGGGGGCGCCGATGAAAAACTGTTTTTT. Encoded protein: CASSSATGGADEKLFF.

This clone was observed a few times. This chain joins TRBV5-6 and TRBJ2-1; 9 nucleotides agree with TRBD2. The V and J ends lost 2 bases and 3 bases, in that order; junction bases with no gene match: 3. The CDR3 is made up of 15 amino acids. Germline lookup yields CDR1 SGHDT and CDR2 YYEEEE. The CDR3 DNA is TGTGCCAGCAGCTTTGGACTAGCGATCTACAATGAGCAGTTCTTC. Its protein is CASSFGLAIYNEQFF.

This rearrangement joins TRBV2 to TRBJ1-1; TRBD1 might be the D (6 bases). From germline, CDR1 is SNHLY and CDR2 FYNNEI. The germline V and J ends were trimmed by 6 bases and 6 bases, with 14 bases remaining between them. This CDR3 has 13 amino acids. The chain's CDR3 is CASRGDRGAEAFF. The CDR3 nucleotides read TGTGCCAGCAGGGGTGATAGGGGGGCTGAAGCTTTCTTT.

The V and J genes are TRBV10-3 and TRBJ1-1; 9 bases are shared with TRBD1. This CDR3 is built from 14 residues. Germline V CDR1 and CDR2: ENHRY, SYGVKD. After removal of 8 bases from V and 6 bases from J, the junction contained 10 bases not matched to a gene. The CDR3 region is CAIGSNRGQAEAFF. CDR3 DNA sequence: TGTGCCATCGGCTCAAACAGGGGGCAGGCTGAAGCTTTCTTT.